This T cell receptor (beta chain) was captured in a study of T cell responses to AZD1222 COVID-19 vaccine. Findings and limits, study-wide: A reported finding is that nearly half of spike-specific TCRs target unmutated variant regions.

A few counts support this clone. What it binds is not known. Profiled with immunoSEQ multiplex PCR; TCRdb holds only in-frame clones, not every one. Of about 140,000 clones listed, roughly 91% were seen once; the top ten hold around 6.5%. The CDR3 runs to 14 residues. Germline V gives CDR1 SEHNR, CDR2 FQNEAQ (reference sequence). The germline V and J ends were trimmed by 1 base and 2 bases, with 9 bases remaining between them. The rearrangement uses TRBV7-9 and TRBJ2-7; D gene unclear. The clonotype originates from an adult who received the AZD1222 COVID-19 vaccine. Here the sequenced sample was peripheral blood, taken 28 days after the second AZD1222 dose. As DNA, the CDR3 is TGTGCCAGCAGCTTAGTCAACACGCCCTACGAGCAGTACTTC. This sequence encodes CASSLVNTPYEQYF.